The present T cell receptor beta chain was sequenced within a study of memory CD4+ T cells and cytomegalovirus serostatus. Findings and caveats of the study: CD4+ memory repertoires contained 67 of 164 reported CMV TCRbeta sequences.

Produced via immunoSEQ multiplex PCR; TCRdb's table is partial and in-frame only. The repertoire includes about 52,000 clones, around 80% of them detected once, and under 1.5% sits in the top ten. Turning to this clone: Its antigen remains unknown.

The sort gate was single viable CD3+CD4+CD8-CD45RO+ cells for memory CD4+ T cells. Donors' CMV status reflects serum IgG against pp150, pp28, p38, p52. Positive selection with CD4 microbeads enriched total CD4+ T cells. The source is an adult in good health and CMV-seropositive. The sample taken for sequencing was memory CD4+ T cells from blood.

CDR3 nucleotides: TGTGCCAGCAGCTTAAAAGGGTCCCATGGCTACACCTTC. Translation: CASSLKGSHGYTF. This rearrangement joins TRBV7-3 to TRBJ1-2; D not certain. The CDR3 runs 13 residues. Germline V CDR1 and CDR2: SGHTA, FQGTGA. Trimming left V 1 base short and J 6 bases short, with 9 bases between.